The 28 T cell receptor beta chains listed next were all sequenced from one sample in a study of control samples from healthy donors and cancer patients. Repertoires were generated with immunoSEQ multiplex PCR, while TCRdb's copy carries only in-frame clones and drops some. Among around 82,000 clones listed, 89% were seen once. Sequencing was done on a sample of blood. The source is a man between 45 and 60 years old in good health.

This chain connects TRBV7-2 to TRBJ2-3, with 9 bases aligning to TRBD2. The germline V gene encodes CDR1 SGHTA and CDR2 FQGNSA. The CDR3 is 17 amino acids. With 1 base clipped from V and 4 bases from J, the junction kept 9 bases outside the gene matches. The CDR3 sequence is CASSLVILAGVADTQYF. The CDR3 DNA is TGTGCCAGCAGCTTAGTAATATTAGCGGGGGTCGCAGATACGCAGTATTTT.

This clone was observed a single time. The chain recombines TRBV2 with TRBJ2-3; either TRBD1 or TRBD2 may supply D (6 bases each). Germline V gives CDR1 SNHLY, CDR2 FYNNEI. V lost 7 bases to trimming and J lost 0 bases, with 11 bases between them. The CDR3 loop spans 14 amino acids. CDR3 amino acids: CASNGGTSTDTQYF. In DNA form, the CDR3 reads TGTGCCAGCAACGGCGGGACAAGCACAGATACGCAGTATTTT.

The CDR3: CASSETPAGEFYNSPLHF. Written as DNA, the CDR3 is TGTGCCAGCAGTGAAACTCCGGCAGGGGAATTCTATAATTCACCCCTCCACTTT. V usage is TRBV2 and J usage is TRBJ1-6, with a weak D call TRBD1 (6 bases). V was pared by 2 bases and J by 3 bases, with 17 bases between. Germline CDR1 is SNHLY and CDR2 is FYNNEI. The CDR3 is made up of 18 amino acids.

This chain joins TRBV30 and TRBJ1-2, with D perhaps TRBD1 (6 bases). Germline V lookup: CDR1 GTSNPN, CDR2 SVGIG (reference sequence). This CDR3 has 13 amino acids. Trimming removed 1 base at V and 3 bases at J, with 9 bases between. CDR3 sequence: CAWSGRTDYGYTF. CDR3 nucleotide sequence: TGTGCCTGGAGTGGAAGGACAGACTATGGCTACACCTTC. Combining the CDR3 with reference TRBV30 and TRBJ1-2 gives the whole variable domain SQTIHQWPATLVQPVGSPLSLECTVEGTSNPNLYWYRQAAGRGLQLLFYSVGIGQISSEVPQNLSASRPQDRQFILSSKKLLLSDSGFYLCAWSGRTDYGYTFGSGTRLTVV.

V and J are TRBV6-5 and TRBJ2-3, with TRBD1 matching 7 bases. Germline lookup yields CDR1 MNHEY and CDR2 SVGAGI. The V gene end was trimmed by 6 bases and the J gene end by 2 bases; junction bases not matched to a gene: 5. The CDR3 has 14 amino acids. The CDR3: CASRGQLLTDTQYF. DNA for the CDR3: TGTGCCAGCAGGGGACAGTTACTCACAGATACGCAGTATTTT.

V and J are TRBV4-2 and TRBJ1-2; D ambiguous. This CDR3 is built from 12 residues. Germline-derived CDR1 and CDR2 are LGHNA and YNFKEQ. V was clipped by 0 bases and J by 4 bases, with 3 bases between them. CDR3 nucleotide sequence: TGTGCCAGCAGCCAAGAGACCTATGGCTACACCTTC. Protein: CASSQETYGYTF.

The J gene is TRBJ1-2, the V gene TRBV27; 8 nucleotides agree with TRBD1. The CDR3 contains 16 residues. Trimming at V came to 5 bases and at J to 5 bases, leaving 13 bases not matched to a gene. Germline CDR1 reads MNHEY; CDR2 reads SMNVEV (reference sequence). The DNA of the CDR3 is TGTGCCAGCAGTGCCCGCCCGACAGGGGTCGGGTATGGCTACACCTTC. It codes for CASSARPTGVGYGYTF.

V and J are TRBV11-3 and TRBJ2-5; no reliable D call. Germline lookup yields CDR1 SGHNT and CDR2 YENEEA. There are 14 residues in the CDR3. Trimming removed 5 bases from V and 5 bases from J, with 15 bases in between. The CDR3 sequence: CASSRPNVGETQYF. In nucleotides, the CDR3 is TGTGCCAGCAGCCGCCCTAACGTGGGGGAGACCCAGTACTTC.

The chain uses TRBV3-1 (or the pseudogene TRBV3-2) and TRBJ1-2; maybe TRBD1 (6 bases). The CDR3 runs to 12 residues. V was clipped by 6 bases and J by 3 bases, with 8 bases between them. Germline V gives CDR1 LGHDT, CDR2 YNNKEL (reference sequence). CDR3 coding DNA: TGTGCCAGCAGAGGGGGGGACTATGGCTACACCTTC. Protein sequence: CASRGGDYGYTF.

The rearrangement uses TRBV30 and TRBJ2-2; D unresolved. The CDR3 covers 13 residues. Trimming shortened V by 5 bases and J by 1 base, and 8 bases separated the two germline ends. Germline lookup yields CDR1 GTSNPN and CDR2 SVGIG (reference sequence). The CDR3 is CAWSSMNTGELFF. CDR3 in DNA: TGTGCCTGGTCCTCTATGAACACCGGGGAGCTGTTTTTT.

This clone has only one observation. The genes are TRBV7-9 and TRBJ2-5; TRBD1 agrees at 8 bases. After removal of 5 bases from V and 2 bases from J, the junction contained 7 bases not matched to a gene. Per germline, CDR1 SEHNR and CDR2 FQNEAQ (reference sequence). The length of the CDR3 is 15 residues. The CDR3, as DNA: TGTGCCAGCAGCCACGGACAGGGCGCACAAGAGACCCAGTACTTC. This gives the protein CASSHGQGAQETQYF.

This chain links TRBV5-5 with TRBJ1-2; perhaps TRBD1 as D (5 bases). This CDR3 is 15 amino acids long. The germline CDR1 and CDR2 sequences are SGHKS and YYEKEE (reference sequence). Trimming removed 2 bases from V and 0 bases from J, with 11 bases in between. The CDR3 loop reads CASSFSGGANYGYTF. The DNA for the CDR3 is TGTGCCAGCAGCTTTAGTGGGGGTGCTAACTATGGCTACACCTTC. The entire variable domain, with the rest obtained from reference TRBV5-5 and TRBJ1-2, is as follows: DAGVTQSPTHLIKTRGQQVTLRCSPISGHKSVSWYQQVLGQGPQFIFQYYEKEERGRGNFPDRFSARQFPNYSSELNVNALLLGDSALYLCASSFSGGANYGYTFGSGTRLTVV.

The chain carries TRBV24-1 and TRBJ2-2; D possibly corresponds to TRBD1 (6 bases). Between the trimmed V and J ends, which lost 4 bases and 10 bases, there was a span of 18 bases. This CDR3 has 15 residues. Germline assignment: CDR1 KGHDR and CDR2 SFDVKD. The CDR3 DNA reads TGTGCCACCAGTGACCCCTCACAGGGAAAGGCGGAGCTGTTTTTT. The encoded protein is CATSDPSQGKAELFF.

The chain uses TRBV5-1 and TRBJ1-4; D not resolved. The germline gives CDR1 SGHRS, CDR2 YFSETQ. V lost 3 bases and J 1 base, leaving 22 bases between the germline ends. The CDR3 length is 19 residues. CDR3 sequence reads: CASSSGVPFNGLTNEKLFF. The CDR3, as DNA: TGCGCCAGCAGCTCCGGCGTCCCTTTTAATGGGTTAACTAATGAAAAACTGTTTTTT.

This chain joins TRBV7-3 and TRBJ2-6; no definite D call. CDR1 is SGHTA and CDR2 is FQGTGA in the germline V gene. V was clipped by 5 bases and J by 0 bases, with 5 bases between them. CDR3 length equals 14 residues. CDR3 DNA sequence: TGTGCCAGCAGCCCGTCCTCTGGGGCCAACGTCCTGACTTTC. It is translated as CASSPSSGANVLTF. Based on the CDR3 plus reference TRBV7-3 and TRBJ2-6, the full variable domain is GAGVSQTPSNKVTEKGKYVELRCDPISGHTALYWYRQSLGQGPEFLIYFQGTGAADDSGLPNDRFFAVRPEGSVSTLKIQRTERGDSAVYLCASSPSSGANVLTFGAGSRLTVL.

This chain joins TRBV5-1 and TRBJ1-5, with D maybe TRBD1 (6 bases). This CDR3 contains 14 residues. CDR1 and CDR2 (germline): SGHRS, YFSETQ. Trimming took 4 bases from V and 0 from J, leaving 8 bases between them. The CDR3 reads CASSEGGSNQPQHF. CDR3 DNA: TGCGCCAGCAGCGAGGGGGGTAGCAATCAGCCCCAGCATTTT.

The chain uses TRBV5-1 and TRBJ1-6; D not certain. This CDR3 contains 16 residues. Germline CDR1 SGHRS, CDR2 YFSETQ. The ends were cut back, 3 bases at V and 5 bases at J, with 15 bases in the middle. The CDR3 sequence is CASSSMTSLHNSPLHF. CDR3 nucleotide sequence: TGCGCCAGCAGCTCGATGACCTCCCTCCATAATTCACCCCTCCACTTT.

The chain joins TRBV5-1 to TRBJ2-1; 9 bases map to TRBD2. Per germline, CDR1 SGHRS and CDR2 YFSETQ. There are 15 residues in the CDR3. The junction had 3 bases not matched to a gene; V was cut back by 4 bases and J by 1 base. CDR3 sequence reads: CASSPLAGSYNEQFF. CDR3 nucleotide sequence: TGCGCCAGCAGCCCTCTAGCGGGGTCCTACAATGAGCAGTTCTTC.

The V call is TRBV6-5, the J call TRBJ1-3, with TRBD1 identical over 8 bases. The CDR3 is 15 residues long. With 4 bases clipped from V and 4 bases from J, the junction kept 6 bases outside the gene matches. Looked up from germline, CDR1 is MNHEY and CDR2 is SVGAGI. The CDR3 spells CASSSQGARGNTIYF. DNA of the CDR3: TGTGCCAGCAGTTCCCAGGGGGCGCGGGGAAACACCATATATTTT.

The chain joins TRBV19 to TRBJ2-1; 9 bases are a match to TRBD2. Trimming took 7 bases from V and 8 from J; bases not matched to a gene: 9. This CDR3 comprises 14 residues. Germline V gene data show CDR1 as LNHDA and CDR2 as SQIVND (reference sequence). CDR3 sequence reads: CASMGAGGRHEQFF. In DNA, the CDR3 is TGTGCCAGTATGGGTGCGGGGGGGCGTCATGAGCAGTTCTTC.

The table lists this clone with a few counts. The chain has TRBV14 and TRBJ2-7, with D possibly being TRBD2 (5 bases). Trimming removed 0 bases from V and 10 bases from J, with 10 bases in between. CDR1 is SGHDN and CDR2 is FVKESK in the germline V gene. The CDR3 runs 12 residues. This CDR3 reads CASSQDWGEQYF. DNA for the CDR3: TGTGCCAGCAGCCAAGATTGGGGAGAACAGTACTTC. Full variable domain (outside the CDR3, taken from reference TRBV14 and TRBJ2-7): EAGVTQFPSHSVIEKGQTVTLRCDPISGHDNLYWYRRVMGKEIKFLLHFVKESKQDESGMPNNRFLAERTGGTYSTLKVQPAELEDSGVYFCASSQDWGEQYFGPGTRLTVT.

The gene calls are TRBV7-3 and TRBJ2-5, with TRBD2 matching 9 bases. The J segment lost 0 bases and the V segment lost 4 bases, leaving 6 bases of the junction unmatched. This CDR3 is 16 amino acids long. The germline V gene encodes CDR1 SGHTA and CDR2 FQGTGA. The CDR3 DNA reads TGTGCCAGCAGCTCGGTCGCGGGGGGGTACCAAGAGACCCAGTACTTC. It is translated as CASSSVAGGYQETQYF.

The V and J genes are TRBV6-5 and TRBJ1-1, with D possibly being TRBD1 (6 bases). Per the germline V gene, CDR1 is MNHEY and CDR2 is SVGAGI. This CDR3 comprises 14 residues. V was cut by 1 base and J by 9 bases, with 15 bases left in between. CDR3 sequence: CASSYFVGAWKAFF. The CDR3 bases are TGTGCCAGCAGTTACTTTGTGGGGGCTTGGAAAGCTTTCTTT.

The chain employs TRBV27 and TRBJ2-5; D is tentatively TRBD1 or TRBD2 (5 bases each). V was shortened by 0 bases and J by 3 bases, with 11 bases between the two germline ends. Germline CDR1 reads MNHEY; CDR2 reads SMNVEV (reference sequence). This CDR3 is 15 amino acids long. CDR3 bases: TGTGCCAGCAGTTTATCGAGGGGCAAAGAAGAGACCCAGTACTTC. It yields the protein CASSLSRGKEETQYF.

V usage is TRBV2 and J usage is TRBJ2-2; unclear D gene. The CDR3 spans 14 residues. Per the germline V gene, CDR1 is SNHLY and CDR2 is FYNNEI. V shed 8 bases and J shed 0 bases, with 10 bases lying between them. The CDR3 reads CASSIQTNTGELFF. CDR3 nucleotides: TGTGCCAGCTCTATACAGACGAACACCGGGGAGCTGTTTTTT.

The chain couples TRBV5-6 to TRBJ2-3, with D unclear. This CDR3 has 12 residues. Trimming took off 1 base at V and 4 bases at J, with 4 bases between the two ends. Germline CDR1 SGHDT, CDR2 YYEEEE. The CDR3 region is CASSLFSDTQYF. In DNA, the CDR3 is TGTGCCAGCAGCTTGTTTTCAGATACGCAGTATTTT. The full variable domain, with the rest looked up from reference TRBV5-6 and TRBJ2-3, is DAGVTQSPTHLIKTRGQQVTLRCSPKSGHDTVSWYQQALGQGPQFIFQYYEEEERQRGNFPDRFSGHQFPNYSSELNVNALLLGDSALYLCASSLFSDTQYFGPGTRLTVL.

This rearrangement joins TRBV2 to TRBJ2-7; 11 bases line up with TRBD2. Trimming cost V 6 bases and J 2 bases; bases outside gene matches: 0. Germline CDR1 and CDR2: SNHLY and FYNNEI. There are 13 residues in the CDR3. The CDR3 region has the DNA TGTGCCAGCAGGACTAGCGGGGCCTACGAGCAGTACTTC. Its protein product is CASRTSGAYEQYF.

V gene TRBV5-1 combines with J gene TRBJ2-5; 7 nucleotides line up with TRBD1. The CDR3 runs to 14 residues. The junction had 7 bases not matched to a gene; V was cut back by 3 bases and J by 5 bases. The germline V gene has CDR1 SGHRS and CDR2 YFSETQ. This CDR3 is CASSWDSQGETQYF. CDR3 DNA sequence: TGCGCCAGCAGCTGGGACAGCCAAGGGGAGACCCAGTACTTC.